Each of the 5 T cell receptor beta chains below was sequenced from the same sample in a study of cytomegalovirus exposure and HLA in healthy donors. The study ran its PCR with 60 Vbeta and 13 Jbeta primers. Sequencing was performed with immunoSEQ multiplex PCR; in TCRdb, only in-frame clones are kept and a portion is missing. Seen here are about 190,000 clones, more than 65% observed once, and the top ten hold approximately 3%. Sequencing used PBMCs. The receptors were sampled from a woman in her twenties or thirties in good health and CMV-seropositive.

J is TRBJ2-2 and V is TRBV15; D not resolved. Germline CDR1 and CDR2: LNHNV and YYDKDF (reference sequence). The V end was cut by 3 bases, the J end by 6 bases, with 17 bases between. This CDR3 has 16 residues. DNA of the CDR3: TGTGCCACCAGCAGTTACAACGAGGATGGTTCCGGGGAGCTGTTTTTT. This gives the protein CATSSYNEDGSGELFF. The full variable domain, its missing parts supplied by reference TRBV15 and TRBJ2-2, is DAMVIQNPRYQVTQFGKPVTLSCSQTLNHNVMYWYQQKSSQAPKLLFHYYDKDFNNEADTPDNFQSRRPNTSFCFLDIRSPGLGDTAMYLCATSSYNEDGSGELFFGEGSRLTVL.

This clone came up a few times. The chain links TRBV5-6 to TRBJ2-2; tentatively, D is TRBD2 (5 bases). Germline-derived CDR1 and CDR2 are SGHDT and YYEEEE. V lost 0 bases and J 4 bases, leaving 13 bases between the germline ends. The CDR3 contains 16 residues. CDR3 region: CASSLAGLAFTGELFF. DNA for the CDR3: TGTGCCAGCAGCTTGGCTGGGCTAGCATTCACCGGGGAGCTGTTTTTT.

In its sample, this clone was seen a few times. The chain has TRBV19 and TRBJ2-7; 13 nucleotides align to TRBD2. The J segment lost 1 base and the V segment lost 6 bases, leaving 6 bases of the junction unmatched. The CDR3 has 16 amino acids. In germline, CDR1 is LNHDA, CDR2 SQIVND (reference sequence). As DNA, the CDR3 is TGTGCCAGTAGCCCGGGACTAGCGGGACGGTCCTACGAGCAGTACTTC. This codes for CASSPGLAGRSYEQYF.

V gene TRBV6-1 combines with J gene TRBJ1-3; 7 positions agree with TRBD1. The junction had 6 bases not matched to a gene; V was cut back by 4 bases and J by 3 bases. The germline gives CDR1 MNHNS, CDR2 SASEGT. This CDR3 is built from 15 residues. This CDR3 is CASSANWDSGNTIYF. CDR3 in DNA: TGTGCCAGCAGTGCGAACTGGGACAGTGGAAACACCATATATTTT.

The chain couples TRBV7-9 to TRBJ2-7, with 12 bases lining up with TRBD1. The CDR3 length is 17 residues. Per the germline V gene, CDR1 is SEHNR and CDR2 is FQNEAQ (reference sequence). After removal of 7 bases from V and 5 bases from J, the junction contained 15 bases not matched to a gene. CDR3 region: CASNPSGTGGARDEQYF. CDR3 coding DNA: TGTGCCAGCAATCCCTCCGGGACAGGGGGCGCGAGGGACGAGCAGTACTTC.